This T cell receptor beta chain appears in the sequencing data of a study of T cells in Graves' hyperthyroidism and ophthalmopathy. This clonotype has ten or more counts. Extraction of PBMCs used 9 to 10 ml of fresh peripheral blood. The CDR3 totals 14 residues. J was trimmed by 2 bases and V by 7 bases; bases with no gene match: 1. Germline V lookup: CDR1 SQVTM, CDR2 ANQGSEA. RNA transcripts gave rise to amplified TCR beta CDR3 regions. The TCR CDR3 was amplified in a first-round RT-PCR using the HTBI primer set. TCRdb reanalysed the multiplex PCR reads using MiXCR and keeps one entry per CDR3 protein. This sample has under 200,000 distinct CDR3 sequences, with about 9.4% found just once.

The sequence was collected from a woman aged 18-30 years with Graves' hyperthyroidism that later progressed to Graves' ophthalmopathy. The gene calls are TRBV29-1 and TRBJ2-2; 13 bases map to TRBD2. The sequencing sample was made of blood. CDR3 sequence reads: CSGGLAGNTGELFF. The CDR3 nucleotides read TGCAGCGGGGGACTAGCGGGAAACACCGGGGAGCTGTTTTTT.